This T cell receptor beta chain emerged from a study of T cells in localized non-small cell lung cancer. Study results and limitations: The highest T cell clonality was in uninvolved adjacent lung, above tumor. Sequencing was restricted to one tumor region; therefore, heterogeneity remains possible. With higher T cell density in blood came longer overall survival.

Method: immunoSEQ multiplex PCR; TCRdb's copy keeps in-frame clones and lacks some. The data contain 45,000 to 55,000 clones, 70% to 80% of them singletons. CDR1 and CDR2 from the germline V gene are WSHSY and SAAADI. V was trimmed by 4 bases and J by 0 bases, leaving 16 bases between them. The CDR3 loop spans 17 amino acids. As concerns this clone: Its antigen is not known.

The starting material was peripheral blood, obtained before any cancer treatment. The chain is built from TRBV10-2 and TRBJ2-1; unclear D gene. The origin of this receptor is a man between 40 and 75 years old with stage I squamous cell lung carcinoma. In nucleotides, the CDR3 is TGCGCCAGCAGTGGATTGCCAAAGTCCAGCTCCTACAATGAGCAGTTCTTC. Protein sequence: CASSGLPKSSSYNEQFF.